The entry below gives a single T cell receptor beta chain sequence along with its context. No antigen is known for it. TCRdb keeps only in-frame clones here, not all; method: immunoSEQ multiplex PCR. The table includes around 150,000 clones, 65% to 90% detected once. The data were obtained in a study of T cell responses to AZD1222 COVID-19 vaccine. Whole-study results and caveats: Baseline seropositivity occurred in only 5 to 7 AZD1222 recipients. Close to half of all spike-specific TCRs reportedly target regions of the variants that are unmutated. Scientists sampled the repertoires only once the peak T cell response had passed. In a largely white British group with more females than males, clonal diversity was possibly underestimated.

The CDR3 is 16 residues long. Germline CDR1 reads MDHEN; CDR2 reads SYDVKM. Trimming cost V 5 bases and J 7 bases, with 23 bases left between them. This clonotype was sampled from an adult who received the MenACWY meningococcal vaccine as a control. The V and J genes are TRBV28 and TRBJ1-2; possible D gene TRBD1, 6 bases. Sequenced here: peripheral blood, sampled 28 days after the second dose of the MenACWY control vaccine. DNA of the CDR3: TGTGCCAGCAGTATCGACCCACCGGGGCAGGGGTTTGGCTACACCTTC. As protein: CASSIDPPGQGFGYTF.